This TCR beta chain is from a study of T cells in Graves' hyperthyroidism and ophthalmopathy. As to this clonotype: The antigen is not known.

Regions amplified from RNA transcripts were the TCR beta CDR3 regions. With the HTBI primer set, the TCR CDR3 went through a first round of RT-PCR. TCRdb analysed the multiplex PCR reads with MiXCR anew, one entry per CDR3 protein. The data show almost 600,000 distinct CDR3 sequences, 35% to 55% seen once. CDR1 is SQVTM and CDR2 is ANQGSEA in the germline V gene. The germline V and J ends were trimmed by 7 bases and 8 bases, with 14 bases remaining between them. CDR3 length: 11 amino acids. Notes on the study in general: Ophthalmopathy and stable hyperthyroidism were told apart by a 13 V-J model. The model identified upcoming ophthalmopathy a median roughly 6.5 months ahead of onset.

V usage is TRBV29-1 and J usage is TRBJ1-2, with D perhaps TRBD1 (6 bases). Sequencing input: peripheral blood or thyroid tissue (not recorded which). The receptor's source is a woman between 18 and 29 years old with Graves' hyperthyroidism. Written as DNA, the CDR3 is TGCAGCGGTGGGGGCACTGAGGGCTACACCTTC. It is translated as CSGGGTEGYTF. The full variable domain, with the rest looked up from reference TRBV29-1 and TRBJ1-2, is SAVISQKPSRDICQRGTSLTIQCQVDSQVTMMFWYRQQPGQSLTLIATANQGSEATYESGFVIDKFPISRPNLTFSTLTVSNMSPEDSSIYLCSGGGTEGYTFGSGTRLTVV.